This T cell receptor beta chain was retrieved from a study of blood T cell repertoires in COVID-19. TCRdb keeps only in-frame clones here, not all; method: immunoSEQ multiplex PCR. The repertoire includes about 130,000 clones, roughly 79% of them detected once, and roughly a tenth sits in the top ten. The ends lost 0 bases at V and 7 bases at J; junction bases unmatched: 8. CDR1 and CDR2 from the germline V gene are SGHRS and YFSETQ. The CDR3 extends over 16 amino acids. The source material was peripheral blood. The sequence derives from a human donor in a cohort sampled during active COVID-19. The genes are TRBV5-1 and TRBJ2-1; 9 bases are shared with TRBD1. CDR3 bases: TGCGCCAGCAGCTTGGTAGCGGTTGGGACAGGGAATGAGCAGTTCTTC. It codes for CASSLVAVGTGNEQFF.